This entry concerns a single T cell receptor beta chain. Its specificity is unknown. The treatment here: roughly ten-day PBMC culture with coronavirus spike peptide pools or control peptides (ViraFEST assay). The positive PCR dates, which preceded the US Alpha, Beta and Delta variants, fell between March and December 2020. This specimen comes from a study of vaccination and CD4 T cells after COVID-19. Sequencing of cultured CD4+ T cell DNA used the Oncomine TCR Beta short-read assay. DNA came from CD4+ T cells after culture. Using its own MiXCR run on the PCR reads, TCRdb lists one record per CDR3 protein. The data show fewer than 20,000 distinct CDR3 sequences, around 73% seen once. The specimen sequenced was CD4+ T cells from blood, cultured in vitro. This TCR was recovered from a human donor who had recovered from COVID-19.

The DNA of the CDR3 is TGTGCCAGCAGCTTAGTGCCCTCCTTGGCAGATACGCAGTATTTT. Translated: CASSLVPSLADTQYF. This chain connects TRBV7-2 to TRBJ2-3, with D unresolved. This CDR3 has 15 amino acids. Trimming stripped 1 base from V and 4 bases from J, with 12 bases between. Germline V CDR1 and CDR2: SGHTA, FQGNSA.